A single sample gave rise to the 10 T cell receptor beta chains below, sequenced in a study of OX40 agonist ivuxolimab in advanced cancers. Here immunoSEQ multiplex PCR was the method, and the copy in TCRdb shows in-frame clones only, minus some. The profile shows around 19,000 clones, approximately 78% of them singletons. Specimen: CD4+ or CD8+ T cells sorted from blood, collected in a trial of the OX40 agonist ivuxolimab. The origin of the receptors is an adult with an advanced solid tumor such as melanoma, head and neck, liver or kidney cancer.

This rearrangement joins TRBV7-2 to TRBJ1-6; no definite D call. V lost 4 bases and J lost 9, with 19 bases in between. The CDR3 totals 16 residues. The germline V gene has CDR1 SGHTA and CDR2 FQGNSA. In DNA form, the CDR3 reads TGTGCCAGCAGCTCTCGGGCCTCCTGGAGTGCTTCACCCCTCCACTTT. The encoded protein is CASSSRASWSASPLHF.

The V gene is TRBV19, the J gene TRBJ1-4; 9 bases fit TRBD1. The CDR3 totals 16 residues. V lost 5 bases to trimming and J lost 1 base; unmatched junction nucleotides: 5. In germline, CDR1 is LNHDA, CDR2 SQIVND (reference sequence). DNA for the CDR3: TGTGCCAGTAGTGCGGACAGGGGCGGAACTAATGAAAAACTGTTTTTT. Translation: CASSADRGGTNEKLFF.

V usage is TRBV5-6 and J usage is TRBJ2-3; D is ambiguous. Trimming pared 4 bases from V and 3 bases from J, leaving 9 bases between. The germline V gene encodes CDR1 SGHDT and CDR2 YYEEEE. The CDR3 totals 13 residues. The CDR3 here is CASSLRPTDTQYF. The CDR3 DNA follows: TGTGCCAGCAGCCTACGACCTACAGATACGCAGTATTTT.

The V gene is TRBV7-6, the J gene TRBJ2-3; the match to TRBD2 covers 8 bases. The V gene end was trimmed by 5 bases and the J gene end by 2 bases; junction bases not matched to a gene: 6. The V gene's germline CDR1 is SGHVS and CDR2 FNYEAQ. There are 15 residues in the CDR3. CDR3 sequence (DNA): TGTGCCAGCAGCCCTCGGGGGGGATTCACAGATACGCAGTATTTT. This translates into CASSPRGGFTDTQYF. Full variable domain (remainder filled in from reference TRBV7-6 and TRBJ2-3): GAGVSQSPRYKVTKRGQDVALRCDPISGHVSLYWYRQALGQGPEFLTYFNYEAQQDKSGLPNDRFSAERPEGSISTLTIQRTEQRDSAMYRCASSPRGGFTDTQYFGPGTRLTVL.

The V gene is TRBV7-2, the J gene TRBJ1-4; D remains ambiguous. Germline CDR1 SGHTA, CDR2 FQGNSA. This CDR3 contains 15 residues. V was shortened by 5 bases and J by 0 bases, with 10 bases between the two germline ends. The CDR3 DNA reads TGTGCCAGCAGCGACCCAAGGGCAACTAATGAAAAACTGTTTTTT. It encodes CASSDPRATNEKLFF.

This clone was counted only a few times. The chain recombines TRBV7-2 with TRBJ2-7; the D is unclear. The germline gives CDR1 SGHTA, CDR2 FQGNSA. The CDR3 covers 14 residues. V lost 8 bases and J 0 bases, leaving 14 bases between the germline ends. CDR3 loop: CASRRIGGSYEQYF. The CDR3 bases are TGTGCCAGCCGACGAATAGGTGGCTCCTACGAGCAGTACTTC.

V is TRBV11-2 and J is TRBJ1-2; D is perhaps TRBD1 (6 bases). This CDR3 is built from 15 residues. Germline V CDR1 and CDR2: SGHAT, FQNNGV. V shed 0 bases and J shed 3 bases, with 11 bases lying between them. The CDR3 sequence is CASSLDLGQYYGYTF. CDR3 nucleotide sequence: TGTGCCAGCAGCTTAGATCTTGGACAGTACTATGGCTACACCTTC.

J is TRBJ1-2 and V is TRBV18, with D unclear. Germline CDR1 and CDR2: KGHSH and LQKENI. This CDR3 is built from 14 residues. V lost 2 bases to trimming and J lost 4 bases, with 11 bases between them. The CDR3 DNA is TGTGCCAGCTCACCAATGCCAGAGTTCTATGGCTACACCTTC. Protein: CASSPMPEFYGYTF.

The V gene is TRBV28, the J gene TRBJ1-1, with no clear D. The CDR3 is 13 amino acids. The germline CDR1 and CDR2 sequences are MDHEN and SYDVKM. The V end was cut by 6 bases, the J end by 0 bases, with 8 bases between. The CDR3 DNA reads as TGTGCCAGCAGGCTGAATTTGAACACTGAAGCTTTCTTT. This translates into CASRLNLNTEAFF. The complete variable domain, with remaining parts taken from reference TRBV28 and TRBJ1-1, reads DVKVTQSSRYLVKRTGEKVFLECVQDMDHENMFWYRQDPGLGLRLIYFSYDVKMKEKGDIPEGYSVSREKKERFSLILESASTNQTSMYLCASRLNLNTEAFFGQGTRLTVV.

DNA of the CDR3: TGTGCCAGCAGCACGGGACTAGCGTCCTACAATGAGCAGTTCTTC. It translates to CASSTGLASYNEQFF. V and J are TRBV5-5 and TRBJ2-1; 10 nucleotides agree with TRBD2. The CDR3 contains 15 residues. Trimming took 4 bases from V and 1 from J; bases not matched to a gene: 2. The germline CDR1 and CDR2 sequences are SGHKS and YYEKEE (reference sequence).